This TCR beta chain emerged from a study of blood T cell repertoires in COVID-19. Study context: Sample material is recorded as cDNA or gDNA derived from T cells, B-cell-depleted T cells, or PBMCs.

Measured with immunoSEQ multiplex PCR; TCRdb has only the in-frame clones, and not every one. The table lists a few hundred thousand clones, roughly 89% of them singletons, with 4.6% in the top ten. The CDR3 is 15 residues long. The sample consisted of peripheral blood. The sequence was obtained from a woman in her forties who had recovered from COVID-19. This rearrangement joins TRBV12-2 to TRBJ2-7; the table's D call of TRBD1 was not tested on the DNA. TRBV12-2 corresponds to a pseudogene. The CDR3: CASRKRLGYPYEQYV. For the CDR3, the DNA is TGTGCAAGTCGTAAAAGGTTGGGCTATCCCTACGAGCAGTACGTC.